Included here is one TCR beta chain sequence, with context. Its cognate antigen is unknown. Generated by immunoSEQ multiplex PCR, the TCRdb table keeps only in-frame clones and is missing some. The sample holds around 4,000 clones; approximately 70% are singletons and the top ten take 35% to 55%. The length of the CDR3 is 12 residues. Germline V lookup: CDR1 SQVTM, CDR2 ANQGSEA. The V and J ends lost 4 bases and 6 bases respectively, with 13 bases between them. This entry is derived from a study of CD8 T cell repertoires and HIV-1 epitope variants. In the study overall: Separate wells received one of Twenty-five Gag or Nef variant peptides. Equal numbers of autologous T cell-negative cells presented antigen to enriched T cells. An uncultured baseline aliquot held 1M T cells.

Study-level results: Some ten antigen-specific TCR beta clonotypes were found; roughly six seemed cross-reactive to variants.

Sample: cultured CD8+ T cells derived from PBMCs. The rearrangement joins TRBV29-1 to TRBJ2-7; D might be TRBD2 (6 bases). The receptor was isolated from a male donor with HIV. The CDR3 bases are TGCAGCGTTGTTGGACCCGGGGGCGAGCAGTACTTC. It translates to CSVVGPGGEQYF.